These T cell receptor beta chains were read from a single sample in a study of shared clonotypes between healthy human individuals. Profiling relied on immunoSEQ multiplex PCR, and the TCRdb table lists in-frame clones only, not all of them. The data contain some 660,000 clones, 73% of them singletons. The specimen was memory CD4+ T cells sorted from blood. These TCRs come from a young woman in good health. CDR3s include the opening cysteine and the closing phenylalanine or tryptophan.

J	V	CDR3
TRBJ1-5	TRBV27	CASSSRQPFSNQPQHF
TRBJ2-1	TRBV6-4	CASSQTSGRAGRQFF
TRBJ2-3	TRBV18	CASSPRTGGSDTQYF
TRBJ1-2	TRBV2	CASSGGNYGYTF
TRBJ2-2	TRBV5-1	CASNAGTNTGELFF
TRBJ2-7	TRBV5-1	CASSLESPTEQYF
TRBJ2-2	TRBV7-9	CASSFAQAGAPGELFF
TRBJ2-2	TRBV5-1	CASSLSLAGGPNGELFF
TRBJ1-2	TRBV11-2	CASSLRGTGVIDYGYTF
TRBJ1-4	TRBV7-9	CASSLDRANEKLFF
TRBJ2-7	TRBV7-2	CASSVVVARFLDEQYF